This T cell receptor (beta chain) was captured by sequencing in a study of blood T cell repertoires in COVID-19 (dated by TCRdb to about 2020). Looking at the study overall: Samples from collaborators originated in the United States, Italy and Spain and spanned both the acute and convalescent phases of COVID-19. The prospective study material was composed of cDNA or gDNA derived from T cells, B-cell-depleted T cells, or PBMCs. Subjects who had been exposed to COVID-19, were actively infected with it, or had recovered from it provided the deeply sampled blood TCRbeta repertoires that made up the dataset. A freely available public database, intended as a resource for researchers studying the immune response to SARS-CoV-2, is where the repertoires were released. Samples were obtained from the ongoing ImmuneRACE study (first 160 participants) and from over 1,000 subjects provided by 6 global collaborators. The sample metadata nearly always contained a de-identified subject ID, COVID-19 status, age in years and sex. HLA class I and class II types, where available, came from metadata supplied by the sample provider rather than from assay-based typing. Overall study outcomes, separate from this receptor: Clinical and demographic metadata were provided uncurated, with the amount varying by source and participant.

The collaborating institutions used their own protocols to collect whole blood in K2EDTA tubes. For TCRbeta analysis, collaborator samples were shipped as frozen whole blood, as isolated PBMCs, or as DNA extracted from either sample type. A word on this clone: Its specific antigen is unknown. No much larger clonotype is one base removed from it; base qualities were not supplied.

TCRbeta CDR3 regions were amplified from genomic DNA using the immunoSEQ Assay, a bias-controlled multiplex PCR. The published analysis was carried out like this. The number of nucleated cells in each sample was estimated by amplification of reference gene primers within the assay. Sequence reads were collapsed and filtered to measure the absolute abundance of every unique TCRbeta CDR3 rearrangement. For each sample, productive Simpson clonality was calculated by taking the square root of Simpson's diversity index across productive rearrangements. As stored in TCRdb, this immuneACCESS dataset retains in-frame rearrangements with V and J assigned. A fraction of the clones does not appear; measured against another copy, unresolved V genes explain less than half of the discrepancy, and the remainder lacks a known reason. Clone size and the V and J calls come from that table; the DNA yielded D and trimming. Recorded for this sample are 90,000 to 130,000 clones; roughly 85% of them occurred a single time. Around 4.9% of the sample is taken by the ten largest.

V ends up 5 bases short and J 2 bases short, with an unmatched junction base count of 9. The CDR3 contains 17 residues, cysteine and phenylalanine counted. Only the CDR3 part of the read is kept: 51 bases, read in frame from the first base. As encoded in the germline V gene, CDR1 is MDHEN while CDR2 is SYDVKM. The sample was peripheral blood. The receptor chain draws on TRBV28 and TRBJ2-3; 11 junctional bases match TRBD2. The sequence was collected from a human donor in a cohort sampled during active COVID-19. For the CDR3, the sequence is CASSTPVGLADTDTQYF. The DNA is TGTGCCAGCAGTACCCCGGTGGGACTAGCGGACACAGATACGCAGTATTTT.